This TCR beta chain was found in a study of T cell responses to AZD1222 COVID-19 vaccine. Germline CDR1 is SEHNR and CDR2 is FQNEAQ (reference sequence). CDR3 size: 18 residues. Trimming shortened V by 5 bases and J by 3 bases, and 20 bases separated the two germline ends. On this clone itself: Its antigen is currently unknown.

Study-wide results and limits: Only after the peak T cell response were repertoires sampled. Spike as a whole was targeted by vaccine-associated CD4 TCRs, dominant at 160-218 and 743-854.

Profiled with immunoSEQ multiplex PCR; TCRdb holds only in-frame clones, not every one. The sample lists 57,000 or so clones, approximately 89% occurring once. Specimen: peripheral blood, collected on day 0 of MenACWY control vaccination. The TCR originated in an adult in good health. The V call is TRBV7-9, the J call TRBJ2-6; maybe TRBD1 (6 bases). CDR3 nucleotide sequence: TGTGCCAGCAGCCCCACGCGGGCGTGGGGACATGGGGCCAACGTCCTGACTTTC. Translated: CASSPTRAWGHGANVLTF.